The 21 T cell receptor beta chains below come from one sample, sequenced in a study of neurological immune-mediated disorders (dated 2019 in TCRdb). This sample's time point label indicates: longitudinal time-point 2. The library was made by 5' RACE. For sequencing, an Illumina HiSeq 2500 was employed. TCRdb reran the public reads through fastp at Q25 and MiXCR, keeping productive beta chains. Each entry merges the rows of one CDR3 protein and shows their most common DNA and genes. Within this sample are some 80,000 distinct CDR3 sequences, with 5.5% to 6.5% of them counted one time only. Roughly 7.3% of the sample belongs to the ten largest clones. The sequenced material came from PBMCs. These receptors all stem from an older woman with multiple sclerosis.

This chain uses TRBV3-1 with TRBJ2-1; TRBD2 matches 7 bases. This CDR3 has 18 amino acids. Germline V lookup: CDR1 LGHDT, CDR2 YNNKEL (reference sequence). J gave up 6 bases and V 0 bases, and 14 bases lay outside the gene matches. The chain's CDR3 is CASSQDSWTSRRGNEQFF. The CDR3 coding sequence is TGTGCCAGCAGCCAAGATTCCTGGACTAGTAGGAGGGGCAATGAGCAGTTCTTC.

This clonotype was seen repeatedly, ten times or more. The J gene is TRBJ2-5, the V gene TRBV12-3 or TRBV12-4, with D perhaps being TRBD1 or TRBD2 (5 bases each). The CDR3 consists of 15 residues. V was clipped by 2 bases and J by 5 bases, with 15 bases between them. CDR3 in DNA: TGTGCCAGCAGTTTATTCGGAGTGGGGGAGGAGACCCAGTACTTC. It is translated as CASSLFGVGEETQYF.

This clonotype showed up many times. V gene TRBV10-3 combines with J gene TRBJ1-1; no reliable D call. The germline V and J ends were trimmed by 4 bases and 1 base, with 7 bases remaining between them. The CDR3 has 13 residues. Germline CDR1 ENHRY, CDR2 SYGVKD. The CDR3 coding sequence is TGTGCCATCAGTGTTAACGGGAACACTGAAGCTTTCTTT. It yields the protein CAISVNGNTEAFF.

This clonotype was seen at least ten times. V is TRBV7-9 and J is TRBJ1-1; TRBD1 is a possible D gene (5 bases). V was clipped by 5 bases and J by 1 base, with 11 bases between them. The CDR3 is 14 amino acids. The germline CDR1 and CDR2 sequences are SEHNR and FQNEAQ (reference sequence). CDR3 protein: CASSPKGANTEAFF. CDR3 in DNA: TGTGCCAGCAGCCCCAAAGGGGCGAACACTGAAGCTTTCTTT. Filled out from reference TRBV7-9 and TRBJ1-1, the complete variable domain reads DTGVSQNPRHKITKRGQNVTFRCDPISEHNRLYWYRQTLGQGPEFLTYFQNEAQLEKSRLLSDRFSAERPKGSFSTLEIQRTEQGDSAMYLCASSPKGANTEAFFGQGTRLTVV.

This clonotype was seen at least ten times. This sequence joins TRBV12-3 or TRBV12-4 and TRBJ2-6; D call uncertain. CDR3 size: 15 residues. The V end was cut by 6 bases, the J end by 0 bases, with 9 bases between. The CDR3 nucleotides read TGTGCCAGCAGGTACGACCCCTCTGGGGCCAACGTCCTGACTTTC. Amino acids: CASRYDPSGANVLTF.

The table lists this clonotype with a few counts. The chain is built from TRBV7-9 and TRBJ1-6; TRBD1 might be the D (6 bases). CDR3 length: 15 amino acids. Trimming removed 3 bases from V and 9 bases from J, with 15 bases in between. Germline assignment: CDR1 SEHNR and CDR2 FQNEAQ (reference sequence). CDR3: CASSFGQLLSSPLHF. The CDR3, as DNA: TGTGCCAGCAGCTTCGGACAGTTATTGAGTTCACCCCTCCACTTT.

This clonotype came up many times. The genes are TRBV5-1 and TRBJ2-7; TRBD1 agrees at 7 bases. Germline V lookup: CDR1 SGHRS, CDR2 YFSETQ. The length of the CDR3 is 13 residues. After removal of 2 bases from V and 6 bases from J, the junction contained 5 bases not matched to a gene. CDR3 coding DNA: TGCGCCAGCAGCTTACCGCCAGGGGGCGAGCAGTACTTC. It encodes CASSLPPGGEQYF.

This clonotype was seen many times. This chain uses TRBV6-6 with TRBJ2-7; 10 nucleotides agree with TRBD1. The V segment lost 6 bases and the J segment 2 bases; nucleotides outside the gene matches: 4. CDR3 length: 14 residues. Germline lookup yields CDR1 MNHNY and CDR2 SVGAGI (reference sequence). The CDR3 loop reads CASRTGQGPYEQYF. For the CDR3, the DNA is TGTGCCAGCAGGACGGGACAGGGGCCCTACGAGCAGTACTTC.

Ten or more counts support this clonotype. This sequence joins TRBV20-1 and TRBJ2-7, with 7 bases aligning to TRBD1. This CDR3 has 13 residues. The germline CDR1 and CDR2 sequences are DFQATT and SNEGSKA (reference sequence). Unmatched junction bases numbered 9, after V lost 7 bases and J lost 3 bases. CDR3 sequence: CSVPSGQSYEQYF. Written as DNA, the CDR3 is TGCAGTGTACCTTCGGGACAGAGCTACGAGCAGTACTTC.

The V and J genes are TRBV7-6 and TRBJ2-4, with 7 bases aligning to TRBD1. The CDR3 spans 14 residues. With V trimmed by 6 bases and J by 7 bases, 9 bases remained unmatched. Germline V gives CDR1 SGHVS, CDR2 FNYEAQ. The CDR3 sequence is CASSDLGGVNIQYF. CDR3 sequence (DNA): TGTGCCAGCAGTGATTTAGGGGGCGTTAACATTCAGTACTTC.

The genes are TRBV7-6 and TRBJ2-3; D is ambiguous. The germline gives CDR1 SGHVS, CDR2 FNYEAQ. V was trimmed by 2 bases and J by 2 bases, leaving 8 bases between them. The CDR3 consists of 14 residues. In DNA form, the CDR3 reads TGTGCCAGCAGCTTACGGCGTTTCACAGATACGCAGTATTTT. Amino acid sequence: CASSLRRFTDTQYF.

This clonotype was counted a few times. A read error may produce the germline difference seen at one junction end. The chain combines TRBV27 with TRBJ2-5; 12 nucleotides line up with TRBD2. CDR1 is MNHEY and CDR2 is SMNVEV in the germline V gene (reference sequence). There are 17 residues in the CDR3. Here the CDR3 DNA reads TGTGCCAGCAGTTTTTTGGCTAGCGGGGGGGCATGGGAGACACAGCACTTC. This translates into CASSFLASGGAWETQHF.

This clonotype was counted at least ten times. In nucleotides, the CDR3 is TGCAGTGCCCCTTCGGTGATGACAGGAAACACCATATATTTT. It codes for CSAPSVMTGNTIYF. The gene calls are TRBV20-1 and TRBJ1-3; D unclear. Germline V gene data show CDR1 as DFQATT and CDR2 as SNEGSKA (reference sequence). CDR3 length equals 14 residues. Trimming left V 6 bases short and J 4 bases short, with 16 bases between.

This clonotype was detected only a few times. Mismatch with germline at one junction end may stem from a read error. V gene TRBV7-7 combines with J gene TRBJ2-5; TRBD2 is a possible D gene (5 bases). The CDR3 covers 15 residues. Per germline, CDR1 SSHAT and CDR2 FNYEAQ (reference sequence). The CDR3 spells CASSLGRGSQETQYF. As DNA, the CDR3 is TGTGCTAGCAGCTTAGGTCGGGGAAGCCAAGAGACCCAGTACTTC.

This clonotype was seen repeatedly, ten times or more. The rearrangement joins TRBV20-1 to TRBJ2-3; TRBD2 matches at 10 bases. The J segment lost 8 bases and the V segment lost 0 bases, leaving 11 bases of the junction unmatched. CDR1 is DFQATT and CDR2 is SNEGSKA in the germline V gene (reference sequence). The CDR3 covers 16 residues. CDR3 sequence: CSARDPASGGAGTQYF. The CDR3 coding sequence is TGCAGTGCTAGAGATCCGGCCAGCGGGGGGGCGGGTACGCAGTATTTT.

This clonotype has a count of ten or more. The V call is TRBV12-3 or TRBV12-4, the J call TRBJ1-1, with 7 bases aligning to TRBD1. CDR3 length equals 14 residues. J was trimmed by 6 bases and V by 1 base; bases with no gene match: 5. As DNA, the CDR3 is TGTGCCAGCAGTTTAGTCGGAGGGGGCCCTGAAGCTTTCTTT. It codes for CASSLVGGGPEAFF.

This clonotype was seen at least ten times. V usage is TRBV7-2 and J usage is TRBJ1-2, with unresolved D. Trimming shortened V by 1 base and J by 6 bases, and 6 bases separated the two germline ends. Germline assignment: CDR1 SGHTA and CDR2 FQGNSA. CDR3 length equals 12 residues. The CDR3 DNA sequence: TGTGCCAGCAGCTTAGTGGCCAATGGCTACACCTTC. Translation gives CASSLVANGYTF. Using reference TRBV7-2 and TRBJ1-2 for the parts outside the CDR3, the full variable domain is GAGVSQSPSNKVTEKGKDVELRCDPISGHTALYWYRQSLGQGLEFLIYFQGNSAPDKSGLPSDRFSAERTGGSVSTLTIQRTQQEDSAVYLCASSLVANGYTFGSGTRLTVV.

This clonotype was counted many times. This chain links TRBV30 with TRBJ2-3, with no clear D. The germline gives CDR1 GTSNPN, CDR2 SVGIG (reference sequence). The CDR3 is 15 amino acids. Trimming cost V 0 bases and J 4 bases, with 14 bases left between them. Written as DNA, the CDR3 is TGTGCCTGGAGTGTACTTAAGGGTTCCGCAGATACGCAGTATTTT. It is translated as CAWSVLKGSADTQYF.

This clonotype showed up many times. CDR3 sequence: CASSLKWETQYF. CDR3 bases: TGTGCCAGCAGTTTAAAGTGGGAGACCCAGTACTTC. The gene calls are TRBV12-3 or TRBV12-4 and TRBJ2-5; unclear D gene. V gave up 2 bases and J gave up 5 bases, with 6 bases separating them. CDR3 length equals 12 residues.

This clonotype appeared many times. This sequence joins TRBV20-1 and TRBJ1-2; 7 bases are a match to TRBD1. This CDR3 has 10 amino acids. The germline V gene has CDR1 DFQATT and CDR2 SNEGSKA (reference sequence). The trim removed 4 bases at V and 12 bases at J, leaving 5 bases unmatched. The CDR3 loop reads CSATTGPDTF. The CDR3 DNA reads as TGCAGTGCTACGACAGGGCCTGACACCTTC.

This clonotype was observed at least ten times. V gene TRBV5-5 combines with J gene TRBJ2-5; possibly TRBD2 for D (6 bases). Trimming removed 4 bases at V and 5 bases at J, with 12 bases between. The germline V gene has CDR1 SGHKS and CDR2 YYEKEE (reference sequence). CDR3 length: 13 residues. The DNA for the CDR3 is TGTGCCAGCAGCCCGGGACTCCGCGAGACCCAGTACTTC. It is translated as CASSPGLRETQYF.